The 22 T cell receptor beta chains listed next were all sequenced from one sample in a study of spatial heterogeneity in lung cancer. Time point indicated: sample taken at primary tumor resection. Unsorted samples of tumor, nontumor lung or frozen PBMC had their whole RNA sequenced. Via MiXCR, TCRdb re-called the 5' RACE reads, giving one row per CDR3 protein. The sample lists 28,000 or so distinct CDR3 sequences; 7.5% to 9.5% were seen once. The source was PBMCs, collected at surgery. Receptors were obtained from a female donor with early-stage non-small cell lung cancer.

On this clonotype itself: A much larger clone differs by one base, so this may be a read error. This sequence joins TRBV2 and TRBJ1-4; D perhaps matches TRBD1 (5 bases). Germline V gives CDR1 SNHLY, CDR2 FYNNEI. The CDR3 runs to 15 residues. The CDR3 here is CPSSPGRGLNEKLFF. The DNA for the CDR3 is TGTCCCAGCAGCCCCGGACGGGGCCTTAATGAAAAACTGTTTTTT.

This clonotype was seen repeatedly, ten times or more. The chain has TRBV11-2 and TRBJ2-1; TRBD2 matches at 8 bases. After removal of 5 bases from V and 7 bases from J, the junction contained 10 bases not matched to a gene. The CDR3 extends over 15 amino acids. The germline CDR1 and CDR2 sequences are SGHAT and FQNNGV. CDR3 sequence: CASSQSSGSMNEQFF. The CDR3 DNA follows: TGTGCCAGCAGCCAGTCGAGCGGGAGTATGAATGAGCAGTTCTTC. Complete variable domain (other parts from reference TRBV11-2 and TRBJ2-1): EAGVAQSPRYKIIEKRQSVAFWCNPISGHATLYWYQQILGQGPKLLIQFQNNGVVDDSQLPKDRFSAERLKGVDSTLKIQPAKLEDSAVYLCASSQSSGSMNEQFFGPGTRLTVL.

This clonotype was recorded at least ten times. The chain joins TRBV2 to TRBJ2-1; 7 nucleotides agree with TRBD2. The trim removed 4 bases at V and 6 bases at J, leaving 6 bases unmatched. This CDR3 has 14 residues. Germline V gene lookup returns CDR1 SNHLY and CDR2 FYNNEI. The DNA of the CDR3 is TGTGCCAGCAGTGGCATTAGGACTAGCAATGAGCAGTTCTTC. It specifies CASSGIRTSNEQFF.

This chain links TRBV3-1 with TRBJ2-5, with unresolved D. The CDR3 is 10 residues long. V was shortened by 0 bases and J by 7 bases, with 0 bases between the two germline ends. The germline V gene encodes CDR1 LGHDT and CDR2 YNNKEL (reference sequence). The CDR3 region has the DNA TGTGCCAGCAGCCAAGAGACCCAGTACTTC. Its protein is CASSQETQYF.

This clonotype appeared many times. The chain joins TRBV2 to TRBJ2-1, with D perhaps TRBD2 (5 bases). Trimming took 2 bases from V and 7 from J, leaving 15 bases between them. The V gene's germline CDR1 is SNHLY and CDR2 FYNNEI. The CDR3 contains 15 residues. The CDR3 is CASSENGPSSNEQFF. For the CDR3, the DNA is TGTGCCAGCAGTGAAAATGGGCCTAGCAGTAATGAGCAGTTCTTC.

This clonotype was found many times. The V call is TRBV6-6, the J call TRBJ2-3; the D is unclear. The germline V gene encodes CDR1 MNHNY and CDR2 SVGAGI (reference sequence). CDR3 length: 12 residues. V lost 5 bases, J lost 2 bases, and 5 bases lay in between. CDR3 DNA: TGTGCCAGCAGTCCCGTCACAGATACGCAGTATTTT. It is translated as CASSPVTDTQYF.

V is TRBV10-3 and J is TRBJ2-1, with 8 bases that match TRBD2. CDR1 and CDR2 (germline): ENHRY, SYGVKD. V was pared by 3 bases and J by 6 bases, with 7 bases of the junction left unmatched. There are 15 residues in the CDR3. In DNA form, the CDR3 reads TGTGCCATCAGTGACTCCAGCGGGAGTGTCAATGAGCAGTTCTTC. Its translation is CAISDSSGSVNEQFF.

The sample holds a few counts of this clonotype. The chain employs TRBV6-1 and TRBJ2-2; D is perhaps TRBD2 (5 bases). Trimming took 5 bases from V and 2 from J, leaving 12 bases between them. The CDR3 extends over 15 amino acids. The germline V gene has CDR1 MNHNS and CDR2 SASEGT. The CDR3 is CASSTAERNTGELFF. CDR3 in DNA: TGTGCCAGCAGTACAGCGGAGAGAAACACCGGGGAGCTGTTTTTT.

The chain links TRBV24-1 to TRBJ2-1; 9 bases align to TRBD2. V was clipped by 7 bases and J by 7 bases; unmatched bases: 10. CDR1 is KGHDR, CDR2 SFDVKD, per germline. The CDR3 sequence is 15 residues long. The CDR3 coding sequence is TGTGCCACCAGCGGTATAGCGGGAGAGGTAAATGAGCAGTTCTTC. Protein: CATSGIAGEVNEQFF.

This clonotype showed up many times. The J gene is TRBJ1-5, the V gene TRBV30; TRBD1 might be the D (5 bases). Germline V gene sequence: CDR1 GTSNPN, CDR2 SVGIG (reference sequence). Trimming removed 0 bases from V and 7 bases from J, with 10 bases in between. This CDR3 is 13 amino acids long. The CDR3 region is CAWSVSGPQPQHF. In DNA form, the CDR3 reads TGTGCCTGGAGTGTATCAGGGCCCCAGCCCCAGCATTTT.

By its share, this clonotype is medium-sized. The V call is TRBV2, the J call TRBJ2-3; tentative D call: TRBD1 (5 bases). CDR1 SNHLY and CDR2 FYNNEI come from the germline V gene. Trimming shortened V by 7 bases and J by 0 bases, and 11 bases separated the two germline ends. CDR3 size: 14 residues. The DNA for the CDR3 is TGTGCCAGCAACCCAGGGTTTAGCACAGATACGCAGTATTTT. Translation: CASNPGFSTDTQYF.

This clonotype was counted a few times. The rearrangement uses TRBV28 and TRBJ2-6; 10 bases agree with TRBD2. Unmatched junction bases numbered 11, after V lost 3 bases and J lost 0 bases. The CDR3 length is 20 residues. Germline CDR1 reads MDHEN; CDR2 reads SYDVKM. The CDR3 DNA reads TGTGCCAGCAGTTTTGGTTGGACCGGGACTAGCGCCTCTGGGGCCAACGTCCTGACTTTC. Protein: CASSFGWTGTSASGANVLTF.

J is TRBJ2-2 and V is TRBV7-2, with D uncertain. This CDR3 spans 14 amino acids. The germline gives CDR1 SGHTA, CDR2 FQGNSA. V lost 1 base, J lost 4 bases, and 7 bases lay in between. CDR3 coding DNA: TGTGCCAGCAGCTTAGTGGGTACCACCGGGGAGCTGTTTTTT. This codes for CASSLVGTTGELFF.

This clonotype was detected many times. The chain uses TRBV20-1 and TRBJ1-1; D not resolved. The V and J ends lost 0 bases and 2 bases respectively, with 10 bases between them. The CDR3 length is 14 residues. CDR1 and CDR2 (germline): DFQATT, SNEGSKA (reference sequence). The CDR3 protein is CSARDRRGNTEAFF. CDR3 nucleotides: TGCAGTGCTAGAGACCGGCGTGGAAACACTGAAGCTTTCTTT.

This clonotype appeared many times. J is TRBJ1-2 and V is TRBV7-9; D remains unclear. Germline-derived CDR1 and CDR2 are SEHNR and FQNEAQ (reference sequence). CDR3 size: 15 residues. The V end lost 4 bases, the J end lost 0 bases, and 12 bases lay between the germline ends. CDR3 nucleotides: TGTGCCAGCAGCTATTTCCAGGTAGCTAACTATGGCTACACCTTC. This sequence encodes CASSYFQVANYGYTF.

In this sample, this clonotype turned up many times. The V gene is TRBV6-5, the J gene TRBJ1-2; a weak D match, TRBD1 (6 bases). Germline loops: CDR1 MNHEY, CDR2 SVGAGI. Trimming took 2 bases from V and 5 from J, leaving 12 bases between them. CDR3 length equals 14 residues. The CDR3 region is CASSYAGASYGYTF. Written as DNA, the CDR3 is TGTGCCAGCAGTTACGCGGGGGCGAGTTATGGCTACACCTTC.

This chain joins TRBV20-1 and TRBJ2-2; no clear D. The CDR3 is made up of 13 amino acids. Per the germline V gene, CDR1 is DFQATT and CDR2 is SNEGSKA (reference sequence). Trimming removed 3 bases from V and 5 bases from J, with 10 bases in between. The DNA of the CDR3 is TGCAGTGCTAGCCCCTTAATTACCGGGGAGCTGTTTTTT. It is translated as CSASPLITGELFF.

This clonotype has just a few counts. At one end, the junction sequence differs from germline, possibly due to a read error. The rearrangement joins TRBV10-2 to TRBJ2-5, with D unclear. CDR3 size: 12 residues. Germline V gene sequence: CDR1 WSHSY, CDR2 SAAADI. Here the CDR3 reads CACSKSQETQYF. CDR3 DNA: TGCGCCTGCAGTAAGTCCCAAGAGACCCAGTACTTC.

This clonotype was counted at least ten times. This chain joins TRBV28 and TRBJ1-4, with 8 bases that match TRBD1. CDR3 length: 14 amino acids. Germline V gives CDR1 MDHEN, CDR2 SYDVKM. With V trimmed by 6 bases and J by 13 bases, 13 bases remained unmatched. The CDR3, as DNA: TGTGCCAGCAGCCGCAGACAGGGGCGCCGGCCACTGTTTTTT. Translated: CASSRRQGRRPLFF. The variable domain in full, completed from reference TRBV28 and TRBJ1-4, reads DVKVTQSSRYLVKRTGEKVFLECVQDMDHENMFWYRQDPGLGLRLIYFSYDVKMKEKGDIPEGYSVSREKKERFSLILESASTNQTSMYLCASSRRQGRRPLFFGSGTQLSVL.

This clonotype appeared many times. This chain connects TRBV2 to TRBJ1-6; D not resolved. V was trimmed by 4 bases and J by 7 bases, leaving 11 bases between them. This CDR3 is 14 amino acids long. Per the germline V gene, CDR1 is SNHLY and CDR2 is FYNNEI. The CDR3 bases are TGTGCCAGCAGTGTAGGTCAGACCAATTCACCCCTCCACTTT. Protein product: CASSVGQTNSPLHF.

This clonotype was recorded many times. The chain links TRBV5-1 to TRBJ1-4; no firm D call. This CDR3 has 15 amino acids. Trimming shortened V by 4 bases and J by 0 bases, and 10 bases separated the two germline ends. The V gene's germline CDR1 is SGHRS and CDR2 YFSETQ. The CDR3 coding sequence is TGCGCCAGCAGCCCCCAGTCTGCAACTAATGAAAAACTGTTTTTT. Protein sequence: CASSPQSATNEKLFF.

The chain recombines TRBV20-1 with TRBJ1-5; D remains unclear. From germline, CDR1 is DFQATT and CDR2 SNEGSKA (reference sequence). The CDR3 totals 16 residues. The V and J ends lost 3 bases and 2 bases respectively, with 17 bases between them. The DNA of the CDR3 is TGCAGTGCTAGCTTGGGTCCCCGGGGTGGCAATCAGCCCCAGCATTTT. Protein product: CSASLGPRGGNQPQHF.